The TCR beta chain under discussion was sequenced for a study of PD-L1 blockade in urothelial cancer. Study at large: Male sex and bladder-origin urothelial cancer were recorded for about 85% of the roughly 30 patients. Median blood clonality was about 0.086, with 82,636 unique TCRs.

This CDR3 has 15 amino acids. Per the germline V gene, CDR1 is KGHSH and CDR2 is LQKENI. V trimming: 3 bases; J trimming: 4 bases; junction bases outside the gene matches: 6. Clones were read by immunoSEQ multiplex PCR, and TCRdb kept only the in-frame ones, dropping some. In the table there are about 110,000 clones, about 85% of which are singletons. The TCR originated in a man aged 45-60 years with urothelial cancer. This material consisted of PBMCs, taken around atezolizumab (anti-PD-L1) treatment. The chain uses TRBV18 and TRBJ1-5; 7 bases line up with TRBD1. In DNA, the CDR3 is TGTGCCAGCTCACCTCAGGGACAGCTGAATCAGCCCCAGCATTTT. Its protein is CASSPQGQLNQPQHF.